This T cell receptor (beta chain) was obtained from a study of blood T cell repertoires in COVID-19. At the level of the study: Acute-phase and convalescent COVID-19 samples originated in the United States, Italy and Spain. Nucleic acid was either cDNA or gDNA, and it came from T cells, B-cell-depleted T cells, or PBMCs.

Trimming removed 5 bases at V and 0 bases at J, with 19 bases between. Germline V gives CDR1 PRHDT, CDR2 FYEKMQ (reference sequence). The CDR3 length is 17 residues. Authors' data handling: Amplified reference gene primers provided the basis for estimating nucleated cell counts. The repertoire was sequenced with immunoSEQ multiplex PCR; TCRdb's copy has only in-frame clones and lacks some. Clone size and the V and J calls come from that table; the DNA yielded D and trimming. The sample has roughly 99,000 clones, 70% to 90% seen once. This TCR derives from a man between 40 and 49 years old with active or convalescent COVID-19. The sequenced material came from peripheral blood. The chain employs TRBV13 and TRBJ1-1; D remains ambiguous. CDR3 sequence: CASSPLALSSMNTEAFF. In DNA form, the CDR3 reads TGTGCCAGCAGCCCCCTAGCCCTTTCCTCTATGAACACTGAAGCTTTCTTT. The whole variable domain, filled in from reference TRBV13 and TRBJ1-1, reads AAGVIQSPRHLIKEKRETATLKCYPIPRHDTVYWYQQGPGQDPQFLISFYEKMQSDKGSIPDRFSAQQFSDYHSELNMSSLELGDSALYFCASSPLALSSMNTEAFFGQGTRLTVV.